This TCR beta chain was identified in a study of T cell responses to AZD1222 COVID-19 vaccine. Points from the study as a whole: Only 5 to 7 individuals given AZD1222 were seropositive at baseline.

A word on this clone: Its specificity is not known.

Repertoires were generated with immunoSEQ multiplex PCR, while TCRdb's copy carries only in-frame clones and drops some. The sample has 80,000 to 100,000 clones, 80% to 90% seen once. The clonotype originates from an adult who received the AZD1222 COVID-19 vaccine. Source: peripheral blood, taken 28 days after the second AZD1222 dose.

CDR3 residues: CASSAGGYDRVGNTIYF. The CDR3 coding sequence is TGTGCCAGCTCAGCGGGAGGTTATGACAGAGTTGGAAACACCATATATTTT. This chain links TRBV18 with TRBJ1-3; D possibly corresponds to TRBD1 (5 bases). V dropped 5 bases and J dropped 3 bases, with 20 bases sitting between them. This CDR3 region has 17 residues. Germline V gene sequence: CDR1 KGHSH, CDR2 LQKENI.